This T cell receptor beta chain came from a study of blood T cell repertoires in COVID-19. Across the study: From T cells, B-cell-depleted T cells, or PBMCs came the material, which was cDNA or gDNA.

As handled by the study authors: Scientists estimated how many nucleated cells there were by amplifying reference gene primers. This table comes from immunoSEQ multiplex PCR, and its TCRdb copy is limited to in-frame clones, with some not included. V and J calls and clone size come straight from that table; D and trimming were deduced from the DNA. The data show approximately 220,000 clones, around 80% seen once. The V gene end was trimmed by 10 bases and the J gene end by 0 bases; junction bases not matched to a gene: 10. Germline CDR1 reads MNHEY; CDR2 reads SMNVEV (reference sequence). The CDR3 length is 15 residues.

The sequencing sample was made of peripheral blood. The chain has TRBV27 and TRBJ2-3, with TRBD1 matching 7 bases. The TCR comes from a woman aged 60-75 years who had recovered from COVID-19. The CDR3 loop is CAIKLPGQSTDTQYF. CDR3 DNA sequence: TGTGCCATCAAATTACCGGGACAGAGCACAGATACGCAGTATTTT.